The 17 T cell receptor beta chains presented below share a single source sample, sequenced in a study of cytomegalovirus exposure and HLA in healthy donors. PCR involved 60 Vbeta and 13 Jbeta primers. Using immunoSEQ multiplex PCR, the repertoire was profiled, and TCRdb retains in-frame clones only, with some absent. The sample holds 210,000 or so clones; about 89% are singletons and the top ten take 1.3%. Sequencing was done on a sample of PBMCs. Every receptor here comes from a young man in good health and CMV-seronegative.

The chain is built from TRBV21-1 and TRBJ2-7; the D call TRBD2 from the table was never checked on the DNA. TRBV21-1 is flagged as a pseudogene. This CDR3 is 12 amino acids long. Here the CDR3 DNA reads TGTGCCAGCAGCAACGACCGGGTCGAGCAGTACTTC. Translating gives CASSNDRVEQYF.

The chain couples TRBV5-1 to TRBJ2-5, with D tentatively TRBD2 (5 bases). Germline V gives CDR1 SGHRS, CDR2 YFSETQ. The CDR3 loop spans 14 amino acids. The germline V and J ends were trimmed by 4 bases and 2 bases, with 12 bases remaining between them. The CDR3 nucleotides read TGCGCCAGCAGCCTCGCCGGGAAACAAGAGACCCAGTACTTC. It encodes CASSLAGKQETQYF.

This clone showed up just a few times. The rearrangement joins TRBV19 to TRBJ1-1, with 8 positions matching TRBD1. V was clipped by 7 bases and J by 4 bases; unmatched bases: 5. Germline loops: CDR1 LNHDA, CDR2 SQIVND (reference sequence). The CDR3 runs 13 residues. Here the CDR3 DNA reads TGTGCCAGTATCCCCACAGGGGGCACTGAAGCTTTCTTT. This sequence encodes CASIPTGGTEAFF.

The CDR3 is CASSRTGGSGVLGKTQYF. The CDR3 region has the DNA TGTGCCAGCAGCCGGACAGGGGGCTCGGGCGTTCTAGGGAAGACCCAGTACTTC. The chain recombines TRBV7-2 with TRBJ2-5, with 11 bases aligning to TRBD1. CDR3 size: 18 residues. J was trimmed by 6 bases and V by 5 bases; bases with no gene match: 17. Germline V CDR1 and CDR2: SGHTA, FQGNSA.

To note about this clone: The junction departs from germline at one end; a sequencing error may be responsible. This CDR3 is also generated by other DNA sequences in the sample. The CDR3 DNA is TGTGCCATCAGTGAAGACAGGGGCAATAATTCCCCCCTCCACTTT. Translation gives CAISEDRGNNSPLHF. The chain is built from TRBV10-3 and TRBJ1-6; the match to TRBD1 covers 8 bases. This CDR3 is built from 15 residues. The germline gives CDR1 ENHRY, CDR2 SYGVKD.

A single count supports this clone. At one end, the junction sequence differs from germline, possibly due to a read error. V is TRBV28 and J is TRBJ1-2, with D possibly matching TRBD1 (6 bases). Germline values: CDR1 MDHEN, CDR2 SYDVKM. CDR3 length equals 15 residues. The chain's CDR3 is CATTDGWGRVYDYTF. CDR3 nucleotide sequence: TGTGCCACCACAGACGGTTGGGGGCGCGTCTATGACTACACCTTC.

The chain recombines TRBV28 with TRBJ1-6; possible D gene TRBD1, 5 bases. Deletions cut 6 bases from V and 4 bases from J, with 10 bases between. Germline V gene lookup returns CDR1 MDHEN and CDR2 SYDVKM. The CDR3 is 14 residues long. The CDR3 sequence is CASRGGKYNSPLHF. DNA of the CDR3: TGTGCCAGCAGGGGGGGGAAATATAATTCACCCCTCCACTTT.

V is TRBV6-5 and J is TRBJ1-2; D gene ambiguous. The CDR3 contains 14 residues. V was trimmed by 7 bases and J by 4 bases, leaving 16 bases between them. The V gene's germline CDR1 is MNHEY and CDR2 SVGAGI. The CDR3 DNA sequence: TGTGCCAGCATCCCCAGCGGGAGAGTCTATGGCTACACCTTC. Its translation: CASIPSGRVYGYTF.

The table lists this clone with a count of one. V gene TRBV30 combines with J gene TRBJ2-2, with 7 positions matching TRBD2. V was pared by 0 bases and J by 0 bases, with 1 base of the junction left unmatched. Per germline, CDR1 GTSNPN and CDR2 SVGIG (reference sequence). The CDR3 contains 15 residues. The CDR3 protein is CAWSVLAANTGELFF. CDR3 nucleotide sequence: TGTGCCTGGAGTGTTCTAGCGGCGAACACCGGGGAGCTGTTTTTT.

The chain carries TRBV19 and TRBJ2-6; D perhaps matches TRBD2 (5 bases). Germline V CDR1 and CDR2: LNHDA, SQIVND (reference sequence). The CDR3 is made up of 15 amino acids. V lost 6 bases and J 0 bases, leaving 9 bases between the germline ends. This CDR3 reads CASSSGSSGANVLTF. Written as DNA, the CDR3 is TGTGCCAGTAGCTCGGGAAGCTCTGGGGCCAACGTCCTGACTTTC.

The CDR3 reads CASSLGQRGVTDTQYF. CDR3 nucleotide sequence: TGTGCCAGCAGCTTGGGTCAGCGGGGGGTCACAGATACGCAGTATTTT. The chain joins TRBV7-6 to TRBJ2-3; 9 bases agree with TRBD2. CDR1 and CDR2 (germline): SGHVS, FNYEAQ. The CDR3 extends over 16 amino acids. The junction had 6 bases not matched to a gene; V was cut back by 3 bases and J by 2 bases.

The J gene is TRBJ2-1, the V gene TRBV2, with 8 nucleotides matching TRBD2. The CDR3 has 14 amino acids. Trimming cost V 7 bases and J 4 bases; bases outside gene matches: 6. Per the germline V gene, CDR1 is SNHLY and CDR2 is FYNNEI. The DNA for the CDR3 is TGTGCCAGCAACCCGGGAGGGCCGTACAATGAGCAGTTCTTC. Its translation is CASNPGGPYNEQFF. Based on the CDR3 plus reference TRBV2 and TRBJ2-1, the full variable domain is EPEVTQTPSHQVTQMGQEVILRCVPISNHLYFYWYRQILGQKVEFLVSFYNNEISEKSEIFDDQFSVERPDGSNFTLKIRSTKLEDSAMYFCASNPGGPYNEQFFGPGTRLTVL.

The table lists this clone with a count of one. The J gene is TRBJ2-3, the V gene TRBV4-3; D is possibly TRBD2 (7 bases). The CDR3 has 14 residues. With 8 bases removed from V and 6 bases from J, the gap between germline ends came to 18 bases. Germline lookup yields CDR1 LGHNA and CDR2 YSLEER. CDR3 DNA sequence: TGCGCCAGCTCAAAAGGGGGGGCCGGGGATACGCAGTATTTT. Translating it yields CASSKGGAGDTQYF.

This chain connects TRBV7-8 to TRBJ1-1, with D perhaps TRBD1 (6 bases). The CDR3 runs to 15 residues. V was clipped by 1 base and J by 9 bases, with 18 bases between them. Germline V gene data show CDR1 as SGHVS and CDR2 as FQNEAQ. The DNA of the CDR3 is TGTGCCAGCAGCTTAGAGGGACACGGACCTTTGAAAGCTTTCTTT. Protein product: CASSLEGHGPLKAFF.

V usage is TRBV9 and J usage is TRBJ2-1, with 9 nucleotides matching TRBD2. The CDR3 loop spans 15 amino acids. Germline V gene sequence: CDR1 SGDLS, CDR2 YYNGEE. The ends lost 1 base at V and 3 bases at J; junction bases unmatched: 2. The CDR3 DNA follows: TGTGCCAGCAGCGTAAGTAGCGGGGGCTACAATGAGCAGTTCTTC. The encoded protein is CASSVSSGGYNEQFF.

The count of this clone is one. The chain couples TRBV6-5 to TRBJ1-1; D perhaps matches TRBD1 (6 bases). CDR3 size: 13 residues. Per the germline V gene, CDR1 is MNHEY and CDR2 is SVGAGI. The CDR3 sequence is CAASDRLNTEAFF. The CDR3 coding sequence is TGTGCGGCGTCGGACAGATTGAACACTGAAGCTTTCTTT.

The gene calls are TRBV6-6 and TRBJ2-1; 10 nucleotides match TRBD2. J lost 4 bases, V lost 0 bases, and 3 bases had no gene match. Germline assignment: CDR1 MNHNY and CDR2 SVGAGI (reference sequence). CDR3 length: 16 residues. The CDR3 DNA reads as TGTGCCAGCAGTTACTCCGGACTAGCGGTTTACAATGAGCAGTTCTTC. This sequence encodes CASSYSGLAVYNEQFF.